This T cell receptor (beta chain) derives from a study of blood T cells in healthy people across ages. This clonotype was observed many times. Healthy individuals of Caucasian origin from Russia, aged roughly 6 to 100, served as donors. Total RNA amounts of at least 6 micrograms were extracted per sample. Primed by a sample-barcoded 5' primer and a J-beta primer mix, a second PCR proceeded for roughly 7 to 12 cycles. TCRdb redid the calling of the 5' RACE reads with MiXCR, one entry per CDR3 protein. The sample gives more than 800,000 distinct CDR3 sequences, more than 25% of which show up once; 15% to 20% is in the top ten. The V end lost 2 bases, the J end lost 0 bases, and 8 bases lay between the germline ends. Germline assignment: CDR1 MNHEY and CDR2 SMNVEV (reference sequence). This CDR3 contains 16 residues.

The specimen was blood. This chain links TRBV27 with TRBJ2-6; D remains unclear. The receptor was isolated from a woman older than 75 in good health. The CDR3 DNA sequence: TGTGCCAGCAGTTTAAGTCTGGTCTCTGGGGCCAACGTCCTGACTTTC. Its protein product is CASSLSLVSGANVLTF.